This T cell receptor beta chain was sequenced during a study of Graves' ophthalmopathy and Graves' hyperthyroidism. The V end lost 0 bases, the J end lost 5 bases, and 13 bases lay between the germline ends. CDR3 length: 15 amino acids. CDR1 is SGHTA, CDR2 FQGNSA, per germline. This clonotype was detected many times. The authors used Ficoll-Paque density gradient centrifugation to separate PBMCs. The input was approximately 10 ml of fresh peripheral blood. RNA served as the template for amplifying TCR beta CDR3 regions. Scientists carried out first-round RT-PCR using HTBI primers and then a second-round multiplex PCR. TCRdb redid the calling of the multiplex PCR reads with MiXCR, one entry per CDR3 protein. This table has roughly 610,000 distinct CDR3 sequences, about 24% appearing once.

The sequenced material came from peripheral blood. The chain uses TRBV7-2 and TRBJ2-5, with D perhaps matching TRBD2 (5 bases). The TCR comes from a young woman with stable Graves' hyperthyroidism. Some clones in this sample may be carry-over from other donors' samples. The CDR3 DNA reads as TGTGCCAGCAGCTTAGCCCTCACTAGGGCCGAGACCCAGTACTTC. Residues: CASSLALTRAETQYF.